The 14 T cell receptor beta chains in this list originate from one sample, sequenced in a study of T-cell memory formation after mild COVID-19. TCRdb processed the 5' RACE reads anew with MiXCR; each CDR3 protein has one entry. Of about 29,000 distinct CDR3 sequences detected, approximately 12% appear once; the ten largest clones hold roughly 15%. The sequenced material came from PBMCs or a T cell subset sorted from them (not recorded which). The source is an adult woman who had mild COVID-19 (a few samples of this study predate the infection). Cell type and time point are not known.

The table lists this clonotype with many counts. CDR3 residues: CASRPLAGPETQYF. The CDR3 DNA reads as TGTGCCAGTAGGCCGCTAGCGGGTCCGGAGACCCAGTACTTC. The chain recombines TRBV19 with TRBJ2-5; 8 nucleotides match TRBD2. Unmatched junction bases numbered 8, after V lost 6 bases and J lost 5 bases. Germline assignment: CDR1 LNHDA and CDR2 SQIVND (reference sequence). This CDR3 has 14 residues.

This clonotype appeared many times. The chain joins TRBV29-1 to TRBJ2-2; 9 bases are shared with TRBD1. The germline CDR1 and CDR2 sequences are SQVTM and ANQGSEA. V shed 1 base and J 5 bases; nucleotides not matched to a gene: 11. The CDR3 is made up of 17 amino acids. The CDR3 is CSVEGVRDRARTGELFF. The DNA for the CDR3 is TGCAGCGTTGAAGGCGTCCGGGACAGGGCTAGGACCGGGGAGCTGTTTTTT.

V and J are TRBV7-2 and TRBJ2-4, with D unresolved. The CDR3 is 18 residues long. Trimming left V 1 base short and J 1 base short, with 17 bases between. Germline CDR1 reads SGHTA; CDR2 reads FQGNSA. The CDR3 DNA sequence: TGTGCCAGCAGCTTAGGGTTTGGCAGGCTTGGGGCCAAAAACATTCAGTACTTC. Encoded protein: CASSLGFGRLGAKNIQYF.

This clonotype was observed at least ten times. The genes are TRBV5-1 and TRBJ2-1, with TRBD1 matching 9 bases. Unmatched junction bases numbered 0, after V lost 0 bases and J lost 5 bases. This CDR3 has 14 amino acids. CDR1 SGHRS and CDR2 YFSETQ come from the germline V gene. This CDR3 is CASSLGTGDNEQFF. The DNA of the CDR3 is TGCGCCAGCAGCTTGGGGACAGGGGACAATGAGCAGTTCTTC.

The sample holds many counts of this clonotype. The chain has TRBV12-3 or TRBV12-4 and TRBJ1-3, with a weak D call TRBD1 (5 bases). The CDR3 consists of 16 residues. V lost 6 bases, J lost 0 bases, and 15 bases lay in between. CDR3 loop: CASSPTGLLSGNTIYF. The CDR3 nucleotides are TGTGCCAGCAGCCCCACGGGACTGCTCTCTGGAAACACCATATATTTT.

Within the sample, this clonotype is medium-sized. This rearrangement joins TRBV25-1 to TRBJ2-6, with TRBD1 identical over 8 bases. The CDR3 runs to 17 residues. The germline V gene encodes CDR1 MGHDK and CDR2 SYGVNS. After removal of 3 bases from V and 1 base from J, the junction contained 5 bases not matched to a gene. The CDR3 DNA is TGTGCCAGCAGTGAGGCAGGGGGCGAATCTGGGGCCAACGTCCTGACTTTC. Translating it yields CASSEAGGESGANVLTF.

In its sample, this clonotype was seen many times. V and J are TRBV7-8 and TRBJ1-1, with TRBD1 as a possible D gene (6 bases). Germline V lookup: CDR1 SGHVS, CDR2 FQNEAQ. CDR3 length: 13 residues. Trimming removed 5 bases at V and 4 bases at J, with 11 bases between. CDR3: CASSPYRATEAFF. CDR3 sequence (DNA): TGTGCCAGCAGCCCCTACAGGGCCACTGAAGCTTTCTTT.

This clonotype came up many times. The rearrangement links TRBV5-4 to TRBJ2-3, with D possibly being TRBD2 (5 bases). Deletions cut 3 bases from V and 0 bases from J, with 5 bases between. The CDR3 is 13 amino acids. Looked up from germline, CDR1 is SGHNT and CDR2 is YYREEE (reference sequence). In DNA form, the CDR3 reads TGTGCCAGCAGCTCGGGGAGCACAGATACGCAGTATTTT. Its protein is CASSSGSTDTQYF.

The rearrangement joins TRBV12-3 or TRBV12-4 to TRBJ1-2, with D possibly TRBD1 on 5 matching bases. V was trimmed by 6 bases and J by 9 bases, leaving 14 bases between them. The CDR3 consists of 12 residues. CDR3 sequence (DNA): TGTGCCAGCAGCTCAGACAGATTGAGCTACACCTTC. Its translation: CASSSDRLSYTF.

In this sample, this clonotype turned up many times. DNA for the CDR3: TGTGCCAGCAGTTCCGGGACAGGGTCCCAAGAGACCCAGTACTTC. Translating gives CASSSGTGSQETQYF. The chain carries TRBV2 and TRBJ2-5; TRBD1 aligns across 9 bases. Germline V CDR1 and CDR2: SNHLY, FYNNEI. This CDR3 spans 15 amino acids. V lost 5 bases, J lost 1 base, and 5 bases stayed unmatched.

This clonotype was counted at least ten times. This CDR3 reads CASSSLRTADQPQHF. The CDR3 region has the DNA TGTGCCAGCAGCTCTCTCAGGACAGCCGATCAGCCCCAGCATTTT. The chain carries TRBV7-2 and TRBJ1-5; tentatively, D is TRBD1 (6 bases). Germline CDR1 reads SGHTA; CDR2 reads FQGNSA. V lost 4 bases and J 5 bases, leaving 15 bases between the germline ends. The CDR3 runs to 15 residues.

V usage is TRBV3-1 and J usage is TRBJ1-6, with 12 bases lining up with TRBD1. CDR1 LGHDT and CDR2 YNNKEL come from the germline V gene (reference sequence). The ends lost 3 bases at V and 10 bases at J; junction bases unmatched: 1. The CDR3 is 14 amino acids. The CDR3: CASSQGTGGSPLHF. In DNA, the CDR3 is TGTGCCAGCAGCCAGGGGACAGGGGGCTCACCCCTCCACTTT. Complete variable domain (other parts from reference TRBV3-1 and TRBJ1-6): DTAVSQTPKYLVTQMGNDKSIKCEQNLGHDTMYWYKQDSKKFLKIMFSYNNKELIINETVPNRFSPKSPDKAHLNLHINSLELGDSAVYFCASSQGTGGSPLHFGNGTRLTVT.

This clonotype was found many times. The chain employs TRBV11-3 and TRBJ2-1; a possible D gene is TRBD2 (6 bases). Trimming shortened V by 6 bases and J by 6 bases, and 12 bases separated the two germline ends. The CDR3 is 13 amino acids. Germline CDR1 and CDR2: SGHNT and YENEEA. The CDR3 DNA reads as TGTGCCAGCAGATCCGGACTAACCAATGAGCAGTTCTTC. Translating gives CASRSGLTNEQFF.

This clonotype was seen ten or more times. The chain has TRBV7-6 and TRBJ2-7, with D possibly matching TRBD1 (7 bases). The V gene lost 6 bases and the J gene lost 0 bases, with 12 bases spanning the gap. CDR3 length equals 14 residues. The germline V gene has CDR1 SGHVS and CDR2 FNYEAQ. The CDR3 nucleotides are TGTGCCAGCAGGCGGGACAGCCACTCCTACGAGCAGTACTTC. It encodes CASRRDSHSYEQYF.